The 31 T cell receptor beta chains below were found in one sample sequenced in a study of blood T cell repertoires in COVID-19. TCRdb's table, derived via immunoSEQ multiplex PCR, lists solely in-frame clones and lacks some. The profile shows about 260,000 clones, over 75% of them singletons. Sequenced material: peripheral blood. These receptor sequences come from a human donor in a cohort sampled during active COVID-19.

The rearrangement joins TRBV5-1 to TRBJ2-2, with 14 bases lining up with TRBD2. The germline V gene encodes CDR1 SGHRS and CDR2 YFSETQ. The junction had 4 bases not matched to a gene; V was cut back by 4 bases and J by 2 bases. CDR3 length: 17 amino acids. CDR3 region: CASSLGLAGVNTGELFF. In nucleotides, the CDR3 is TGCGCCAGCAGCCTGGGACTAGCGGGGGTTAACACCGGGGAGCTGTTTTTT.

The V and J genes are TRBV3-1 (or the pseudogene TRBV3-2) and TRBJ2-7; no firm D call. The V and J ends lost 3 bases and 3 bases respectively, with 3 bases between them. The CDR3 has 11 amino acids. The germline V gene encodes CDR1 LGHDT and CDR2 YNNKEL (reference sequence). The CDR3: CASSHNYEQYF. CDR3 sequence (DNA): TGTGCCAGCAGCCATAACTACGAGCAGTACTTC.

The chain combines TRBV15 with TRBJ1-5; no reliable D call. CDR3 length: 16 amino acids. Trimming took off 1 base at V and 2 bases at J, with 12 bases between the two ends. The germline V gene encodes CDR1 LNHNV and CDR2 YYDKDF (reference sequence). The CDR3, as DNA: TGTGCCACCAGCAGAGCCTTCGTCTCGGGCAATCAGCCCCAGCATTTT. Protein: CATSRAFVSGNQPQHF.

In DNA, the CDR3 is TGTGCCACCAGTGATTGGGGAGGCGAGCAGTACTTC. This sequence encodes CATSDWGGEQYF. The V gene is TRBV24-1, the J gene TRBJ2-7; a possible D gene is TRBD2 (6 bases). The CDR3 has 12 residues. The V end lost 2 bases, the J end lost 6 bases, and 7 bases lay between the germline ends. Per germline, CDR1 KGHDR and CDR2 SFDVKD.

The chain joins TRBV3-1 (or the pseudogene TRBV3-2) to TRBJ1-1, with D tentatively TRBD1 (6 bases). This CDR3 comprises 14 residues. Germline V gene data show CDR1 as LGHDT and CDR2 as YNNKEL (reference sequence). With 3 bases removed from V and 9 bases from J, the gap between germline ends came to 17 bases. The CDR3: CASSHGGAGTQAFF. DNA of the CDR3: TGTGCCAGCAGCCATGGGGGGGCAGGGACGCAAGCTTTCTTT.

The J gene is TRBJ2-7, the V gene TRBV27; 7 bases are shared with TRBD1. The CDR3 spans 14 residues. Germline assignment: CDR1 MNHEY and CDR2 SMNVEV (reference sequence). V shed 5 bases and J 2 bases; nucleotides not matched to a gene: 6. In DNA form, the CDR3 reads TGTGCCAGCAGTATCGGGACAGAGCCCTACGAGCAGTACTTC. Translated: CASSIGTEPYEQYF.

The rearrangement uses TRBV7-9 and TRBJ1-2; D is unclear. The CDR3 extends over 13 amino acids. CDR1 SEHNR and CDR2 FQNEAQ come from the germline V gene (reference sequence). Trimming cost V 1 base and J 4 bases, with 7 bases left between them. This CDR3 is CASSLGSGYGYTF. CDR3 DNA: TGTGCCAGCAGCTTAGGGTCAGGCTATGGCTACACCTTC.

In DNA form, the CDR3 reads TGTGCCAGCAGCTTAAGCGGGAACTCCTACGAGCAGTACTTC. Residues: CASSLSGNSYEQYF. The gene calls are TRBV7-9 and TRBJ2-7; 7 bases align to TRBD2. The CDR3 spans 14 residues. V was clipped by 2 bases and J by 0 bases; unmatched bases: 1. Germline CDR1 SEHNR, CDR2 FQNEAQ (reference sequence).

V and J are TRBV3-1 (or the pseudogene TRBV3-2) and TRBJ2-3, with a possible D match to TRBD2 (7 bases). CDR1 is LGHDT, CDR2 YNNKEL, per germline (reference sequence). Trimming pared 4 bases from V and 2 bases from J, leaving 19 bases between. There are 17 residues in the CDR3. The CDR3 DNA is TGTGCCAGCAGCCCGGACGGGGGGCGGGAGATCACAGATACGCAGTATTTT. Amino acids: CASSPDGGREITDTQYF.

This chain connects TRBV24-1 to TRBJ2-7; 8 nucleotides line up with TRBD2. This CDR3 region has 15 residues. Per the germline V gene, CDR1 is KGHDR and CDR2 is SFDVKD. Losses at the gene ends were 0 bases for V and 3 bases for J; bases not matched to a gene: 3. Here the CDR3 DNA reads TGTGCCACCAGTGATTTGCGGGAGGGCCGCTACGAGCAGTACTTC. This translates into CATSDLREGRYEQYF.

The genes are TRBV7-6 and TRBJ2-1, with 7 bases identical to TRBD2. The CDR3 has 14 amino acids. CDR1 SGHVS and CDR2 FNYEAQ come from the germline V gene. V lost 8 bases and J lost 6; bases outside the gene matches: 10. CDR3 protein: CASAQRGGANEQFF. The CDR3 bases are TGTGCCAGCGCCCAGAGGGGAGGGGCCAATGAGCAGTTCTTC.

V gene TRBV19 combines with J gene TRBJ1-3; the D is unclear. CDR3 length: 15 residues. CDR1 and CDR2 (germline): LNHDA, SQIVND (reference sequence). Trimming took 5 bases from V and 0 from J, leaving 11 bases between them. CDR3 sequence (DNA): TGTGCCAGTAGTGCCCCAGGTCGCTCTGGAAACACCATATATTTT. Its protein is CASSAPGRSGNTIYF.

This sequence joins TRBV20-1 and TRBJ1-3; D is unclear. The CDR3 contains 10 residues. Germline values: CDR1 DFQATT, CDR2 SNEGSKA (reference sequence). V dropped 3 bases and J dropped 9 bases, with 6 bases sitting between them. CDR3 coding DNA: TGCAGTGCTAGCGCGGCCACCATATATTTT. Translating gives CSASAATIYF.

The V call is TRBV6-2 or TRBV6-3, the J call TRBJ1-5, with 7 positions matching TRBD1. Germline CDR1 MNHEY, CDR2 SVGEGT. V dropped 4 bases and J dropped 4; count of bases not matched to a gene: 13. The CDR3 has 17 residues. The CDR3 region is CASSLSQGVPSNQPQHF. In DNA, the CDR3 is TGTGCCAGCAGTTTATCCCAGGGGGTTCCCTCTAATCAGCCCCAGCATTTT.

In nucleotides, the CDR3 is TGCGCCAGCAAGAGAACGGGACAGAAATCTTACGAGCAGTACTTC. It specifies CASKRTGQKSYEQYF. This rearrangement joins TRBV5-1 to TRBJ2-7; 7 bases agree with TRBD1. The CDR3 covers 15 residues. The germline gives CDR1 SGHRS, CDR2 YFSETQ. J gave up 4 bases and V 6 bases, and 13 bases lay outside the gene matches.

This chain's CDR3 is CASTGGRTYEQYF. The CDR3 nucleotides are TGCGCCAGTACAGGGGGCCGGACCTACGAGCAGTACTTC. The chain carries TRBV5-1 and TRBJ2-7; TRBD1 matches 9 bases. The ends lost 8 bases at V and 2 bases at J; junction bases unmatched: 5. The CDR3 runs to 13 residues. Germline V gives CDR1 SGHRS, CDR2 YFSETQ.

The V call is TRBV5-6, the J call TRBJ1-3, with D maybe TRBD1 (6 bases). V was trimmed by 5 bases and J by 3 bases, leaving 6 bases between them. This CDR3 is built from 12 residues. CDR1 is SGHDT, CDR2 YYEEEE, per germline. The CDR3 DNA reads TGTGCCAGCAGACAGGGTGGAAACACCATATATTTT. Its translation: CASRQGGNTIYF. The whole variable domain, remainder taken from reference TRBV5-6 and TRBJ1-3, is DAGVTQSPTHLIKTRGQQVTLRCSPKSGHDTVSWYQQALGQGPQFIFQYYEEEERQRGNFPDRFSGHQFPNYSSELNVNALLLGDSALYLCASRQGGNTIYFGEGSWLTVV.

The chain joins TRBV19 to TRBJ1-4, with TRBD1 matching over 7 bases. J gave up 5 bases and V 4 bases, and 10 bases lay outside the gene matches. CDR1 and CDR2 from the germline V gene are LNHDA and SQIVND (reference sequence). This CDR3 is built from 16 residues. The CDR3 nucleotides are TGTGCCAGTAGTAGAGGAACGACAGGGTACAATGAAAAACTGTTTTTT. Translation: CASSRGTTGYNEKLFF.

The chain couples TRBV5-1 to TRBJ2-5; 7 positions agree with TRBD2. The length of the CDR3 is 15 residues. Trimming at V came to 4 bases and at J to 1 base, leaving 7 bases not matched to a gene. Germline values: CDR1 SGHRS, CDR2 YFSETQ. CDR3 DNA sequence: TGCGCCAGCAGCGACCGCGGGGGAGCCCAAGAGACCCAGTACTTC. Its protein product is CASSDRGGAQETQYF.

Written as DNA, the CDR3 is TGTGCCAGCAGCTCCAGGGCCGGGACAAACTATGGCTACACCTTC. Encoded protein: CASSSRAGTNYGYTF. The J gene is TRBJ1-2, the V gene TRBV2, with a weak D call TRBD1 (6 bases). Trimming removed 6 bases from V and 2 bases from J, with 16 bases in between. Per the germline V gene, CDR1 is SNHLY and CDR2 is FYNNEI. The CDR3 has 15 residues.

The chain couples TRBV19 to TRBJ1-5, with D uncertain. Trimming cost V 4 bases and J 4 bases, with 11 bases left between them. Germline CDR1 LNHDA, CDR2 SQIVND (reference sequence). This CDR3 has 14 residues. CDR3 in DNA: TGTGCCAGTAGTAAACCTGAAACAAATCAGCCCCAGCATTTT. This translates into CASSKPETNQPQHF.

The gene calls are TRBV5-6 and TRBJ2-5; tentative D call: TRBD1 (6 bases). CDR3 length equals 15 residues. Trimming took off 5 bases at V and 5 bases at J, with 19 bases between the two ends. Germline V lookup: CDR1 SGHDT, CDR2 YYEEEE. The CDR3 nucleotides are TGTGCCAGCAGTCCTAGACCAGGGGTCAGGGAGACCCAGTACTTC. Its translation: CASSPRPGVRETQYF.

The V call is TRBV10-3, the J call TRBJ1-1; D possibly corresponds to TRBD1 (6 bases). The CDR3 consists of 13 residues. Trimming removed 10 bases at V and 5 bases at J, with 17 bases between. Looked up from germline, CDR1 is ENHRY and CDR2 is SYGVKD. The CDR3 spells CASRTTGKTEAFF. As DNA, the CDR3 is TGTGCCAGTAGAACCACAGGGAAGACTGAAGCTTTCTTT.

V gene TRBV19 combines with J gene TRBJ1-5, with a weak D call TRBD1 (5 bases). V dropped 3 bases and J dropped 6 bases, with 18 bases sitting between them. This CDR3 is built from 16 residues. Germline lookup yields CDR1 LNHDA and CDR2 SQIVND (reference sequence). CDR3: CASSIPRGLMVQPQHF. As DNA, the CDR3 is TGTGCCAGTAGTATCCCCCGGGGGTTAATGGTTCAGCCCCAGCATTTT.

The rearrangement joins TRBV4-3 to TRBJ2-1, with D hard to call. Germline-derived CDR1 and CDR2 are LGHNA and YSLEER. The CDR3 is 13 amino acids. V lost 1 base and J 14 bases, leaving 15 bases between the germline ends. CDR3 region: CASSQGLPGREFF. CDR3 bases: TGCGCCAGCAGCCAAGGGCTCCCGGGTCGGGAGTTCTTC.

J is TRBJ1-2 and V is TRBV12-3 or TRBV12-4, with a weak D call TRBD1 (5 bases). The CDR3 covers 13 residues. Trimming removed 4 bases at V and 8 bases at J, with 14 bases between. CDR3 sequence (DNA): TGTGCCAGCAGTTGGGAGGCAGGGAGCGGCTACACCTTC. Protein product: CASSWEAGSGYTF.

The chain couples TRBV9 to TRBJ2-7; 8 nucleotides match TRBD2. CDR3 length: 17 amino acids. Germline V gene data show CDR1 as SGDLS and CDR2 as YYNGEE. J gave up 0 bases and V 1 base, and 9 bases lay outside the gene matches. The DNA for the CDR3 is TGTGCCAGCAGCGTAAGGGCATTAGCGGGGCCCTCCTACGAGCAGTACTTC. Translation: CASSVRALAGPSYEQYF.

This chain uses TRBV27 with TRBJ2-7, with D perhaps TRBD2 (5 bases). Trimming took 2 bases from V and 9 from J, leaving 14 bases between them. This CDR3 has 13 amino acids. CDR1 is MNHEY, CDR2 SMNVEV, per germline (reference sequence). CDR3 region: CASSLREGPPQYF. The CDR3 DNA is TGTGCCAGCAGTTTACGAGAGGGTCCTCCGCAGTACTTC.

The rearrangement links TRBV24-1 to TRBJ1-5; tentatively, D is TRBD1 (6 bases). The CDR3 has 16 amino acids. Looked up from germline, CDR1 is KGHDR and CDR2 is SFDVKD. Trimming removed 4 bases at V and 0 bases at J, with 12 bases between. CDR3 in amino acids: CATSEGRDNSNQPQHF. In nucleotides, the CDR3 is TGTGCCACCAGTGAGGGCAGGGACAATAGCAATCAGCCCCAGCATTTT.

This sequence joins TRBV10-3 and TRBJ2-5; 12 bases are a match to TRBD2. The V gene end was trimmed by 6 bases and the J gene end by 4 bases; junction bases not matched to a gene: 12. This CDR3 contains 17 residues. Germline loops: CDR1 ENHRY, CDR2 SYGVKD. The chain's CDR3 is CAIRGLAGGPGGETQYF. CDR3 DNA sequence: TGTGCCATCAGGGGTCTAGCGGGAGGGCCCGGGGGAGAGACCCAGTACTTC.

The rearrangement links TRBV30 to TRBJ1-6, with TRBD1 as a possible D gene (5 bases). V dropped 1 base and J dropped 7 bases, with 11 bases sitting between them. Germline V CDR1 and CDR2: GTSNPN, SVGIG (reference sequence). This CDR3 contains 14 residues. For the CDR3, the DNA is TGTGCCTGGAGTGGAGGGACTTTAAATTCACCCCTCCACTTT. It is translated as CAWSGGTLNSPLHF. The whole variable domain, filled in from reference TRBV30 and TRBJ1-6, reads SQTIHQWPATLVQPVGSPLSLECTVEGTSNPNLYWYRQAAGRGLQLLFYSVGIGQISSEVPQNLSASRPQDRQFILSSKKLLLSDSGFYLCAWSGGTLNSPLHFGNGTRLTVT.